This T cell receptor (beta chain) emerged from a study of CD8 T cells in Susac syndrome. When the RNA was reverse transcribed, random hexamers were used with an input of roughly 0.45 to 1 ug. immunoSEQ multiplex PCR amplified TCR beta CDR3 across 54 Vbeta, 13 Jbeta. One entry per CDR3 protein, called by TCRdb with MiXCR from the immunoSEQ multiplex PCR reads. The sample includes 200,000 or so distinct CDR3 sequences, roughly 92% of them seen just once. CDR1 and CDR2 (germline): SEHNR, FQNEAQ (reference sequence). Germline trimming cut 5 bases from V and 4 bases from J; bases unmatched to any gene: 10. CDR3 length: 15 residues. Negative isolation yielded the CD8+ and CD4+ T cells, while FACS enriched the TEMRA cells.

The sample consisted of CD8+ T cells from PBMCs. The TCR originated in a human donor with multiple sclerosis. The chain is built from TRBV7-9 and TRBJ2-7, with 8 bases fitting TRBD1. Here the CDR3 DNA reads TGTGCCAGCAGCCCTAGGACAGGGCCGAAATACGAGCAGTACTTC. Encoded protein: CASSPRTGPKYEQYF.